The entry below describes one TCR beta chain. This clone's antigen is unknown. No base quality values were provided; no much bigger clone lies one nucleotide off. This entry is derived from a study of blood T cells in healthy people across ages (dated by TCRdb to the mid-2010s). About the study as a whole: Template switching captured roughly one uniquely barcoded TCR beta cDNA molecule per two T cells in model experiments. The study analyzed two additional independent replicas of 1 million unique cDNA reads from the same blood draw for two donors, one aged 18 to 29 and one aged 80 or older. To avoid experimental bias, donors of different ages were randomly spread across the sequencing lanes. Four age groups were formed from the donors: young (average approximately 15 years), middle-aged (approximately 40), aged (over 55) and long-lived (roughly 81). To track age-related changes in TCR beta repertoire diversity, the study relied on deep sequencing normalized with unique cDNA molecular identifiers.

The protocol used for the library was 5' RACE. Sequencing relied on an Illumina HiSeq 2500. A second roughly 7 to 11 cycle PCR used a sample-barcoded 5' primer and a J-beta primer mix. Each TCR beta cDNA molecule received a unique molecular identifier from a template-switch 5' adaptor carrying 12 random nucleotides. Each sample yielded at least 2.5 million CDR3-containing paired-end reads. All of the RNA was converted into first-strand cDNA using the Mint cDNA synthesis kit, with a TRBC-specific oligonucleotide serving as the primer. All cDNA was treated with uracil-DNA glycosylase and then went through a first 18-cycle PCR with the universal primers M1SS and BC2_uni_R. The original pipeline was this. Each sample was normalized by randomly selecting 1 million high-quality reads, each carrying a distinct molecular identifier. Reads with shared molecular identifiers were discarded instead of being binned into consensus sequences. MiTCR, run with a Q25 quality threshold and the strictest error-elimination algorithm, handled CDR3 identification, clonotype clustering and error correction. A nonparametric unseen species model with Euler transformation was used to estimate a lower bound on total TCR beta diversity. Using fastp at Q25 and MiXCR, TCRdb reprocessed the public reads and kept productive beta chains. Each entry merges the rows of one CDR3 protein and shows their most common DNA and genes. The V and J calls shown here were made by TCRdb, not taken from the authors' results. The table for this sample lists just over 1 million distinct CDR3 sequences; 45% of them were counted only once. The ten most abundant clones make up about 19% of the sample.

The germline V gene (reference sequence) gives CDR1 as DFQATT and CDR2 as SNEGSKA. CDR3 length: 13 amino acids, cysteine to phenylalanine. The retained sequence is limited to the CDR3, 39 bases, with the frame set at the first base. For this chain, trimming is 6 bases at the V end and 5 bases at the J end, and the number of junction bases without a gene match is 5. Beyond this particular receptor, the publication reports: Because the CMV infection status of the donors was unknown, age-related changes in expanded clonotypes may potentially have been confounded. There was a strong correlation between observed TCR beta diversity and the percentage of naive T cells measured by flow cytometry. Since profiling was done on bulk unsorted PBMCs, naive and antigen-experienced compartments could not be conclusively compared. Total diversity estimates from one million sequenced T cells were considered lower bounds and underestimates. As age increased, observed TCR beta diversity per million T cells dropped in a roughly linear way, and a significant reduction was already evident by age around 41. Compared with the aged group, more naive CD4+ T cells, fewer expanded clones and increased TCR diversity were shown by the long-lived group, suggesting age selection.

The donors were roughly 38 Caucasian individuals from Russia, aged roughly 6 to 100 years, who were systemically healthy. Each donor gave 9.5 to 10 milliliters of peripheral blood, drawn into EDTA-treated Vacutainer tubes. Ficoll-Paque density-gradient centrifugation was used to isolate PBMCs, with at least 7 million obtained per sample. Trizol reagent was used to extract total RNA from PBMCs, with at least 6 micrograms per sample. For every donor, an aliquot of PBMCs went through flow cytometry to measure the percentages of naive CD45RAhigh/CD27high T cells. The TCR was taken from a woman aged 60-70 years in good health. Sequenced input: blood. This chain joins TRBV20-1 to TRBJ1-2; the central 11 bases match TRBD1. The CDR3 reads CSAWDRGRYGYTF. The sequence in DNA is TGCAGTGCCTGGGACAGGGGGAGATATGGCTACACCTTC.